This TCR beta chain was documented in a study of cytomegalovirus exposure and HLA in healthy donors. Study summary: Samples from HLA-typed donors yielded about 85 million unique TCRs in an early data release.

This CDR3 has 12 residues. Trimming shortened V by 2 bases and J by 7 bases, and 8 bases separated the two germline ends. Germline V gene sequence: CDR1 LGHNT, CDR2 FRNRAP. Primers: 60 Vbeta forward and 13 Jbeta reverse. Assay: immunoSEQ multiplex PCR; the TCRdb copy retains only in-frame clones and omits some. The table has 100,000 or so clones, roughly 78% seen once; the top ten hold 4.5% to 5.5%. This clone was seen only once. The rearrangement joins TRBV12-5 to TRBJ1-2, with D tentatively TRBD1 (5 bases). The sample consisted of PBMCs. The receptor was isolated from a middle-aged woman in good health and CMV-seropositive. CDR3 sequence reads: CASGLRRVGYTF. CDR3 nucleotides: TGTGCTAGTGGTTTGCGCAGGGTTGGCTACACCTTC.